These 20 T cell receptor beta chains share one sample of origin, sequenced in a study of T cells after yellow fever vaccination. TCRdb itself ran the 5' RACE reads through MiXCR, one entry per CDR3 protein. The sample holds hundreds of thousands of distinct CDR3 sequences, about a fifth seen once. The material sequenced was PBMCs, taken approximately 22 days after the first yellow fever vaccination. The receptors were sampled from a man younger than 35 who received the YFV17D yellow fever vaccine.

J is TRBJ2-2 and V is TRBV12-3 or TRBV12-4, with D maybe TRBD1 (5 bases). V was clipped by 10 bases and J by 7 bases, with 19 bases between them. The CDR3 spans 14 residues. CDR3 coding DNA: TGTGCCAACTCACTTCCGGACATGGACGGGGAGCTGTTTTTT. This encodes CANSLPDMDGELFF.

The chain joins TRBV7-9 to TRBJ1-4; no firm D call. Germline CDR1 reads SEHNR; CDR2 reads FQNEAQ (reference sequence). The CDR3 spans 11 residues. V was pared by 4 bases and J by 10 bases, with 7 bases between. CDR3 amino acids: CASSSTSKLFF. CDR3 in DNA: TGTGCCAGCAGCTCGACATCAAAACTGTTTTTT. The full variable domain, in which reference TRBV7-9 and TRBJ1-4 provide the parts outside the CDR3, is DTGVSQNPRHKITKRGQNVTFRCDPISEHNRLYWYRQTLGQGPEFLTYFQNEAQLEKSRLLSDRFSAERPKGSFSTLEIQRTEQGDSAMYLCASSSTSKLFFGSGTQLSVL.

The chain carries TRBV7-3 and TRBJ2-3; 10 nucleotides match TRBD2. Germline V CDR1 and CDR2: SGHTA, FQGTGA. The CDR3 runs to 17 residues. V dropped 1 base and J dropped 4; count of bases not matched to a gene: 8. The CDR3: CASSLNQRGGLADTQYF. DNA for the CDR3: TGTGCCAGCAGCTTAAACCAGCGGGGGGGCCTAGCAGATACGCAGTATTTT.

The chain is built from TRBV7-9 and TRBJ2-7, with D perhaps being TRBD1 or TRBD2 (6 bases each). From germline, CDR1 is SEHNR and CDR2 FQNEAQ (reference sequence). This CDR3 contains 13 residues. V dropped 6 bases and J dropped 0 bases, with 9 bases sitting between them. CDR3 DNA: TGTGCCAGCAGGCGGGACATCTCCTACGAGCAGTACTTC. This codes for CASRRDISYEQYF.

This clonotype was seen many times. The genes are TRBV6-5 and TRBJ1-2, with D uncertain. The germline V gene encodes CDR1 MNHEY and CDR2 SVGAGI. The V and J ends lost 2 bases and 0 bases respectively, with 10 bases between them. The CDR3 runs to 15 residues. The CDR3 sequence is CASSYGQEANYGYTF. CDR3 nucleotides: TGTGCCAGCAGTTACGGGCAGGAAGCTAACTATGGCTACACCTTC.

This clonotype was seen a handful of times. The V gene is TRBV6-1, the J gene TRBJ2-6; D is possibly TRBD1 or TRBD2 (6 bases each). V was shortened by 6 bases and J by 0 bases, with 18 bases between the two germline ends. This CDR3 is built from 18 residues. Germline values: CDR1 MNHNS, CDR2 SASEGT. CDR3 DNA: TGTGCCAGCAGCCTAGGGGGGACGGAGGCCTCTGGGGCCAACGTCCTGACTTTC. This gives the protein CASSLGGTEASGANVLTF.

The genes are TRBV6-2 or TRBV6-3 and TRBJ2-1, with 9 bases fitting TRBD1. Germline V gives CDR1 MNHEY, CDR2 SVGEGT. The CDR3 sequence is 15 residues long. V dropped 7 bases and J dropped 4; count of bases not matched to a gene: 8. This CDR3 reads CASNPGTGRYNEQFF. CDR3 nucleotide sequence: TGTGCCAGCAACCCCGGGACAGGGCGATACAATGAGCAGTTCTTC.

This clonotype was seen only a few times. The CDR3: CASSFSKGTEAFF. The CDR3, as DNA: TGTGCCAGCAGCTTTTCAAAGGGTACTGAAGCTTTCTTT. The V gene is TRBV7-6, the J gene TRBJ1-1; D is ambiguous. Trimming left V 3 bases short and J 5 bases short, with 10 bases between. CDR3 length: 13 amino acids. The germline V gene has CDR1 SGHVS and CDR2 FNYEAQ.

In its sample, this clonotype was seen a few times. The chain links TRBV6-5 to TRBJ1-1; unclear D gene. The CDR3 is 15 amino acids. Trimming pared 1 base from V and 6 bases from J, leaving 15 bases between. Per germline, CDR1 MNHEY and CDR2 SVGAGI. The CDR3 nucleotides are TGTGCCAGCAGTTACTATCTCGCGCCGGACGCTGAAGCTTTCTTT. Protein sequence: CASSYYLAPDAEAFF.

This clonotype was seen only a few times. CDR3 residues: CASSFQAAEAFF. CDR3 DNA sequence: TGTGCCAGCAGTTTTCAGGCAGCCGAAGCTTTCTTT. The chain has TRBV12-3 or TRBV12-4 and TRBJ1-1; no reliable D call. V lost 3 bases to trimming and J lost 8 bases, with 10 bases between them. The CDR3 sequence is 12 residues long.

The J gene is TRBJ1-2, the V gene TRBV20-1, with D perhaps TRBD1 (6 bases). The CDR3 is 13 amino acids. The germline V and J ends were trimmed by 5 bases and 2 bases, with 12 bases remaining between them. Germline V gives CDR1 DFQATT, CDR2 SNEGSKA (reference sequence). This CDR3 reads CSASGGTNYGYTF. The CDR3 region has the DNA TGCAGTGCTTCCGGGGGGACAAACTATGGCTACACCTTC.

The chain links TRBV28 to TRBJ2-1, with TRBD2 identical over 12 bases. The V and J ends lost 5 bases and 8 bases, in that order; junction bases with no gene match: 7. Germline-derived CDR1 and CDR2 are MDHEN and SYDVKM. The CDR3 is made up of 15 amino acids. Here the CDR3 DNA reads TGTGCCAGCAGTAACCTAGCGGGGGGGCCCGATGAGCAGTTCTTC. Amino acids: CASSNLAGGPDEQFF.

The rearrangement links TRBV7-2 to TRBJ2-7; D possibly corresponds to TRBD2 (6 bases). This CDR3 comprises 15 residues. V lost 4 bases and J 0 bases, leaving 13 bases between the germline ends. The germline V gene encodes CDR1 SGHTA and CDR2 FQGNSA. CDR3 DNA sequence: TGTGCCAGCAGCTCGGGACTCCCGAGCTCCTACGAGCAGTACTTC. Protein product: CASSSGLPSSYEQYF.

The chain is built from TRBV7-2 and TRBJ1-2; D unclear. The germline CDR1 and CDR2 sequences are SGHTA and FQGNSA. The CDR3 consists of 12 residues. V was cut by 4 bases and J by 4 bases, with 7 bases left in between. The CDR3 region has the DNA TGTGCCAGCAGCTCTGGTTCCTATGGCTACACCTTC. This encodes CASSSGSYGYTF.

The V and J genes are TRBV6-5 and TRBJ1-5; TRBD1 aligns across 7 bases. The CDR3 runs 14 residues. In germline, CDR1 is MNHEY, CDR2 SVGAGI. The V gene end was trimmed by 4 bases and the J gene end by 6 bases; junction bases not matched to a gene: 6. The chain's CDR3 is CASSFTTGVQPQHF. In nucleotides, the CDR3 is TGTGCCAGCAGTTTCACCACAGGGGTTCAGCCCCAGCATTTT.

This clonotype has only a few counts. V gene TRBV7-2 combines with J gene TRBJ1-5; D remains unclear. Germline CDR1 and CDR2: SGHTA and FQGNSA. Deletions cut 1 base from V and 7 bases from J, with 8 bases between. This CDR3 contains 13 residues. CDR3 sequence reads: CASSLVVGQPQHF. In DNA form, the CDR3 reads TGTGCCAGCAGCTTAGTTGTCGGACAGCCCCAGCATTTT.

This clonotype appeared a few times. This chain connects TRBV3-1 to TRBJ2-7, with D tentatively TRBD2 (6 bases). CDR3 size: 16 residues. Trimming took off 4 bases at V and 0 bases at J, with 16 bases between the two ends. Germline CDR1 is LGHDT and CDR2 is YNNKEL (reference sequence). CDR3 loop: CASSLRHRGSSYEQYV. CDR3 sequence (DNA): TGTGCCAGCAGCCTACGCCACCGGGGGAGCTCCTACGAGCAGTACGTC.

This clonotype was seen a few times. The CDR3 nucleotides are TGTGCCACCCTGCGGACAGATACGCAGTATTTT. Its translation is CATLRTDTQYF. V is TRBV10-3 and J is TRBJ2-3, with D unresolved. V was clipped by 10 bases and J by 3 bases, with 8 bases between them. Germline CDR1 ENHRY, CDR2 SYGVKD. The CDR3 is made up of 11 amino acids.

The rearrangement joins TRBV11-2 to TRBJ2-3, with D possibly matching TRBD2 (5 bases). The germline CDR1 and CDR2 sequences are SGHAT and FQNNGV. There are 17 residues in the CDR3. V gave up 0 bases and J gave up 3 bases, with 16 bases separating them. Here the CDR3 reads CASSLDGSSLFTDTQYF. CDR3 nucleotide sequence: TGTGCCAGCAGCTTAGATGGTTCTAGCCTTTTTACAGATACGCAGTATTTT.

The chain uses TRBV4-3 and TRBJ1-2; 8 positions match TRBD1. CDR3 length: 14 residues. V trimming: 7 bases; J trimming: 3 bases; junction bases outside the gene matches: 7. CDR1 is LGHNA and CDR2 is YSLEER in the germline V gene. The CDR3 nucleotides are TGCGCCAGCAAACAGGGGGGCGCGGACTATGGCTACACCTTC. This sequence encodes CASKQGGADYGYTF.